This is a list of T cell receptor beta chains from one sample in a study of CD8 T cells in Susac syndrome. TCRdb ran MiXCR on the immunoSEQ multiplex PCR reads and lists one entry per CDR3 protein. Among roughly 200,000 distinct CDR3 sequences listed, approximately 93% were seen once. Sequenced material: CD4+ T cells from PBMCs. Receptors originate from a human donor in good health. Each CDR3 is given with its conserved first and last residue. The D gene is left open where the match is weak.

>TRBV30|TRBD1
CAWSEGTGTDRYSNQPQHF
>TRBV19|NA
CASSIRAEAFF
>TRBV7-9|TRBD1
CASRFEGASYGYTF
>TRBV7-6|NA
CASSTGGLGGTDTQYF
>TRBV5-1|NA
CASSLGQGQETQYF
>TRBV5-6|NA
CASSPQGLDGYTF
>TRBV19|TRBD1
CASSIGQGGNQPQHF
>TRBV20-1|TRBD1
CSATTGDSSQPQHF
>TRBV10-3|NA
CAISAQGTDTQYF
>TRBV20-1|NA
CSPAQGVGQPQHF
>TRBV7-2|NA
CASSSQRTDIGPQHF
>TRBV12-3/TRBV12-4|NA
CASSLGSYNQPQHF
>TRBV11-2|TRBD2
CASGPQAGGFGELFF
>TRBV19|NA
CASSRAFVLTF
>TRBV7-2|TRBD2
CASSRSYGGTTGELFF
>TRBV5-1|NA
CASSTTNRVGGYTF
>TRBV6-5|NA
CASSYLGGNQPQHF
>TRBV6-5|NA
CASSSPRAASLNTQYF
>TRBV3-1|NA
CATSVSGGEKLFF
>TRBV20-1|TRBD1
CSAPDRNTHQPQHF
>TRBV28|NA
CASNPSVKTGELFF
>TRBV20-1|TRBD1
CSAIHRGWGYTF
>TRBV12-3/TRBV12-4|TRBD1
CASSRRQGGNEKLFF
>TRBV29-1|NA
CSVVQGSDEQYF
>TRBV29-1|NA
CSVATSNQPQHF
>TRBV7-2|NA
CASSSTWAGGELFF
>TRBV5-1|NA
CASSLRDLGDTQYF
>TRBV5-1|TRBD1
CASSIAGTGSSYEQYF
>TRBV29-1|NA
CSVVQIYGYTF
>TRBV5-1|NA
CASSRTGLDGYTF
>TRBV7-2|NA
CASSYRQVGSPLHF
>TRBV19|NA
CASRAGGGGQFF
>TRBV28|NA
CASSPGTLLGGYTF
>TRBV5-4|NA
CASSFGARSETQYF
>TRBV19|NA
CASSIISSTGELFF
>TRBV9|TRBD2
CASSYGLAGTIYNEQFF
>TRBV7-9|NA
CASSAGPGELFF